The clone carrying this T cell receptor beta chain was seen many times. What it binds is unknown. The data were obtained in a study of CD8+CD57+ T cells in acquired aplastic anemia. Across the study: An average of about 10.8 million reads for CD4+ cells was obtained from healthy donors.

The study profiled TCR beta VDJ and CDR3 using genomic DNA as template. TCRdb called the reads again in MiXCR, with one record for every CDR3 protein. The sample has under 200,000 distinct CDR3 sequences, approximately 44% seen once. Findings and limits, study-wide: Comparison of patients with controls identified some 29 shared CD8+ CDR3 sequences.

Germline CDR1 SNHLY, CDR2 FYNNEI. The V end lost 6 bases, the J end lost 3 bases, and 15 bases lay between the germline ends. The CDR3 contains 15 residues. The sequencing input was sorted CD4+, CD8+, or CD8+CD57+ T cells (not recorded which) from PBMCs. The sequence was obtained from a human donor in good health. The V gene is TRBV2, the J gene TRBJ1-5; D unresolved. CDR3 protein: CASSGSRANNQPQHF. CDR3 in DNA: TGTGCCAGCAGCGGAAGCCGGGCCAACAATCAGCCCCAGCATTTT. The full variable domain, completed using reference TRBV2 and TRBJ1-5, is EPEVTQTPSHQVTQMGQEVILRCVPISNHLYFYWYRQILGQKVEFLVSFYNNEISEKSEIFDDQFSVERPDGSNFTLKIRSTKLEDSAMYFCASSGSRANNQPQHFGDGTRLSIL.